One sample yielded the 14 T cell receptor beta chains listed below, sequenced in a study of blood T cell repertoires in COVID-19. The method was immunoSEQ multiplex PCR; TCRdb's version includes in-frame clones alone and lacks a portion of them. The sample consists of approximately 300,000 clones, roughly nine tenths of them appearing once. Sequenced sample: peripheral blood. The receptors derive from a man in his late teens or twenties with active or convalescent COVID-19.

This chain connects TRBV20-1 to TRBJ1-2; 7 bases map to TRBD1. Germline assignment: CDR1 DFQATT and CDR2 SNEGSKA (reference sequence). There are 11 residues in the CDR3. The ends lost 3 bases at V and 7 bases at J; junction bases unmatched: 2. The CDR3 region is CSARPGGGYTF. The CDR3, as DNA: TGCAGTGCTAGGCCAGGGGGTGGCTACACCTTC.

The chain carries TRBV18 and TRBJ1-2; tentative D call: TRBD1 (5 bases). Trimming took off 0 bases at V and 4 bases at J, with 9 bases between the two ends. The CDR3 extends over 14 amino acids. Germline loops: CDR1 KGHSH, CDR2 LQKENI. The CDR3 region has the DNA TGTGCCAGCTCACCACCGACAGAAAGCTATGGCTACACCTTC. It specifies CASSPPTESYGYTF.

V usage is TRBV18 and J usage is TRBJ2-7; D unclear. V was trimmed by 2 bases and J by 3 bases, leaving 14 bases between them. Looked up from germline, CDR1 is KGHSH and CDR2 is LQKENI. The CDR3 totals 15 residues. Here the CDR3 DNA reads TGTGCCAGCTCACCAACAAGTCAGGTGGTCTACGAGCAGTACTTC. Protein sequence: CASSPTSQVVYEQYF.

The rearrangement links TRBV7-9 to TRBJ1-1; no firm D call. CDR3 length equals 12 residues. The V end was cut by 1 base, the J end by 8 bases, with 8 bases between. Germline values: CDR1 SEHNR, CDR2 FQNEAQ (reference sequence). The CDR3 region has the DNA TGTGCCAGCAGCTTAGGGCCCAGGGAAGCTTTCTTT. The encoded protein is CASSLGPREAFF. Together with reference TRBV7-9 and TRBJ1-1, the CDR3 gives the full variable domain: DTGVSQNPRHKITKRGQNVTFRCDPISEHNRLYWYRQTLGQGPEFLTYFQNEAQLEKSRLLSDRFSAERPKGSFSTLEIQRTEQGDSAMYLCASSLGPREAFFGQGTRLTVV.

CDR3 sequence reads: CASSQQAGELFF. The CDR3 nucleotides are TGCGCCAGCAGCCAACAGGCCGGGGAGCTGTTTTTT. The V call is TRBV4-1, the J call TRBJ2-2; D uncertain. Germline V gene lookup returns CDR1 MGHRA and CDR2 YSYEKL. The ends were cut back, 2 bases at V and 6 bases at J, with 4 bases in the middle. This CDR3 contains 12 residues.

The chain links TRBV11-2 to TRBJ2-7, with 9 bases aligning to TRBD1. Losses at the gene ends were 6 bases for V and 5 bases for J; bases not matched to a gene: 5. This CDR3 contains 13 residues. Germline V gene lookup returns CDR1 SGHAT and CDR2 FQNNGV. For the CDR3, the DNA is TGTGCCAGCAGTACACAGGGGGCCCACGAGCAGTACTTC. Its translation: CASSTQGAHEQYF.

This clone is a singleton in its sample. The chain carries TRBV7-9 and TRBJ1-1; 9 nucleotides align to TRBD1. Germline V gene sequence: CDR1 SEHNR, CDR2 FQNEAQ (reference sequence). The CDR3 is 14 residues long. V lost 5 bases to trimming and J lost 4 bases; unmatched junction nucleotides: 5. The chain's CDR3 is CASSEPTGGTEAFF. In DNA, the CDR3 is TGTGCCAGCAGCGAGCCGACAGGGGGCACTGAAGCTTTCTTT.

The V call is TRBV15, the J call TRBJ2-3; 11 positions agree with TRBD1. CDR3 length: 15 residues. J was trimmed by 8 bases and V by 5 bases; bases with no gene match: 9. Germline CDR1 reads LNHNV; CDR2 reads YYDKDF (reference sequence). CDR3 DNA sequence: TGTGCCACCAGCGGACAGGGGGCGGCTCATGGTACGCAGTATTTT. Amino acids: CATSGQGAAHGTQYF. Full variable domain (outside the CDR3, taken from reference TRBV15 and TRBJ2-3): DAMVIQNPRYQVTQFGKPVTLSCSQTLNHNVMYWYQQKSSQAPKLLFHYYDKDFNNEADTPDNFQSRRPNTSFCFLDIRSPGLGDTAMYLCATSGQGAAHGTQYFGPGTRLTVL.

The chain joins TRBV7-9 to TRBJ2-7; 9 positions agree with TRBD2. This CDR3 comprises 14 residues. Germline V gives CDR1 SEHNR, CDR2 FQNEAQ (reference sequence). With V trimmed by 5 bases and J by 8 bases, 10 bases remained unmatched. This chain's CDR3 is CASSALAGGGQQYF. The CDR3 coding sequence is TGTGCCAGCAGCGCGTTGGCGGGGGGGGGCCAGCAGTACTTC.

The chain recombines TRBV27 with TRBJ2-3; 7 nucleotides align to TRBD2. The germline gives CDR1 MNHEY, CDR2 SMNVEV (reference sequence). The ends lost 3 bases at V and 5 bases at J; junction bases unmatched: 8. The CDR3 runs to 15 residues. As DNA, the CDR3 is TGTGCCAGCAGTTTCGAGGGAGGGCCCGGAGATACGCAGTATTTT. It specifies CASSFEGGPGDTQYF.

The chain links TRBV5-1 to TRBJ1-4, with 7 bases lining up with TRBD1. V lost 3 bases and J lost 4; bases outside the gene matches: 3. The length of the CDR3 is 14 residues. Germline V gene sequence: CDR1 SGHRS, CDR2 YFSETQ. CDR3 coding DNA: TGCGCCAGCAGCTCGACAGGGATTAATGAAAAACTGTTTTTT. It yields the protein CASSSTGINEKLFF.

The chain uses TRBV5-8 and TRBJ2-1; TRBD1 matches at 10 bases. This CDR3 contains 20 residues. Unmatched junction bases numbered 20, after V lost 0 bases and J lost 8 bases. Per germline, CDR1 SGHTS and CDR2 YDEGEE. CDR3 region: CASSLGVVGLWGQGRYEQFF. The CDR3 DNA reads TGTGCCAGCAGCTTGGGGGTGGTCGGCCTTTGGGGACAGGGGCGTTATGAGCAGTTCTTC.

V is TRBV18 and J is TRBJ1-1; D is unresolved. CDR1 and CDR2 (germline): KGHSH, LQKENI. V was pared by 0 bases and J by 2 bases, with 10 bases between. The CDR3 extends over 15 amino acids. The CDR3 loop is CASSPPHGSNTEAFF. CDR3 DNA: TGTGCCAGCTCACCACCGCACGGGTCCAACACTGAAGCTTTCTTT.

The chain is built from TRBV5-4 and TRBJ2-3, with 7 bases fitting TRBD2. The CDR3 contains 14 residues. The germline gives CDR1 SGHNT, CDR2 YYREEE (reference sequence). V dropped 8 bases and J dropped 0; count of bases not matched to a gene: 6. CDR3 sequence: CASQRDLSTDTQYF. The CDR3, as DNA: TGTGCCAGTCAGCGGGATCTAAGCACAGATACGCAGTATTTT. The full variable domain, its missing parts supplied by reference TRBV5-4 and TRBJ2-3, is ETGVTQSPTHLIKTRGQQVTLRCSSQSGHNTVSWYQQALGQGPQFIFQYYREEENGRGNFPPRFSGLQFPNYSSELNVNALELDDSALYLCASQRDLSTDTQYFGPGTRLTVL.